The entry below gives a single T cell receptor beta chain sequence along with its context. This specimen belongs to a study of blood T cell repertoires in COVID-19. Across the whole study: Samples came from the United States, Italy and Spain, spanning acute and convalescent COVID-19. Sources were T cells, B-cell-depleted T cells, or PBMCs; the material itself was cDNA or gDNA.

The CDR3 loop spans 14 amino acids. Trimming at V came to 6 bases and at J to 8 bases, leaving 10 bases not matched to a gene. Germline V lookup: CDR1 SNHLY, CDR2 FYNNEI. As processed by the authors: Reference gene primers were amplified, and this amplification served to estimate nucleated cell counts. Assay: immunoSEQ multiplex PCR; the TCRdb copy retains only in-frame clones and omits some. V, J and clone size are taken as reported in that table, and D and trimming were inferred from the DNA itself. The sample has roughly 52,000 clones, about 90% seen once. The sequencing sample was made of peripheral blood. This TCR derives from a man in his 60s with active COVID-19. The rearrangement links TRBV2 to TRBJ2-3; 8 bases align to TRBD2. The CDR3 DNA reads TGTGCCAGCAGACGGACTAGCCAAACCCCTACGCAGTATTTT. It specifies CASRRTSQTPTQYF.